The 13 T cell receptor beta chains below come from one sample, sequenced in a study of T cells in Graves' hyperthyroidism and ophthalmopathy. Amplified TCR beta CDR3 regions came from RNA transcripts. A set of HTBI primers served as the primers for a first-round RT-PCR of the TCR CDR3. TCRdb ran MiXCR on the multiplex PCR reads and lists one entry per CDR3 protein. The table lists about 480,000 distinct CDR3 sequences, under 15% of them singletons, with around a sixth in the top ten. The sample taken for sequencing was blood. The receptors originated from a woman in her late teens or twenties with Graves' hyperthyroidism.

This chain uses TRBV2 with TRBJ1-2; D call uncertain. This CDR3 is 9 amino acids long. The germline gives CDR1 SNHLY, CDR2 FYNNEI. Trimming took 5 bases from V and 7 from J, leaving 2 bases between them. For the CDR3, the DNA is TGTGCCAGCAGTCGTGGCTACACCTTC. Its protein product is CASSRGYTF.

This clonotype showed up many times. The rearrangement uses TRBV12-3 or TRBV12-4 and TRBJ2-3, with 7 bases lining up with TRBD1. Losses at the gene ends were 6 bases for V and 2 bases for J; bases not matched to a gene: 8. The CDR3 consists of 15 residues. The DNA for the CDR3 is TGTGCCAGCAGCCTAGCAGACAGGGTCACAGATACGCAGTATTTT. This gives the protein CASSLADRVTDTQYF.

In its sample, this clonotype was seen many times. CDR3 sequence: CASSSPGASIYGYTF. Written as DNA, the CDR3 is TGTGCCAGCAGCTCCCCAGGGGCCTCTATCTATGGCTACACCTTC. This rearrangement joins TRBV7-2 to TRBJ1-2; perhaps TRBD1 as D (6 bases). The CDR3 sequence is 15 residues long. Trimming took 4 bases from V and 4 from J, leaving 16 bases between them. Germline lookup yields CDR1 SGHTA and CDR2 FQGNSA.

The gene calls are TRBV13 and TRBJ2-7; D ambiguous. Germline V gives CDR1 PRHDT, CDR2 FYEKMQ (reference sequence). The V and J ends lost 5 bases and 2 bases respectively, with 22 bases between them. The CDR3 totals 17 residues. The CDR3 nucleotides are TGTGCCAGCAGCCGATTTACACTAATTGACGGTACCTACGAGCAGTACTTC. Protein: CASSRFTLIDGTYEQYF.

This clonotype was detected many times. The chain is built from TRBV10-3 and TRBJ1-2, with D tentatively TRBD1 (6 bases). CDR1 and CDR2 (germline): ENHRY, SYGVKD. CDR3 length equals 15 residues. V shed 8 bases and J shed 1 base, with 17 bases lying between them. The CDR3 loop reads CAIRHQGYINYGYTF. CDR3 nucleotides: TGTGCCATCCGTCATCAGGGGTACATTAACTATGGCTACACCTTC.

The sample holds many counts of this clonotype. The J gene is TRBJ1-1, the V gene TRBV20-1; TRBD1 aligns across 8 bases. Trimming cost V 3 bases and J 4 bases; bases outside gene matches: 7. Germline V lookup: CDR1 DFQATT, CDR2 SNEGSKA (reference sequence). This CDR3 comprises 14 residues. CDR3: CSARDQGQATEAFF. CDR3 coding DNA: TGCAGTGCTAGGGATCAGGGACAGGCCACTGAAGCTTTCTTT.

In this sample, this clonotype turned up many times. The chain is built from TRBV6-1 and TRBJ2-4; perhaps TRBD2 as D (6 bases). Germline CDR1 MNHNS, CDR2 SASEGT. Trimming took off 4 bases at V and 1 base at J, with 17 bases between the two ends. The CDR3 covers 17 residues. The CDR3 here is CASSVGSQGLAKNIQYF. CDR3 coding DNA: TGTGCCAGCAGTGTCGGGTCGCAGGGACTGGCCAAAAACATTCAGTACTTC.

Ten or more counts support this clonotype. The genes are TRBV2 and TRBJ1-1; no firm D call. V dropped 8 bases and J dropped 0 bases, with 4 bases sitting between them. CDR3 length: 11 residues. Germline assignment: CDR1 SNHLY and CDR2 FYNNEI. CDR3 DNA sequence: TGTGCCAGCGGCATGAACACTGAAGCTTTCTTT. Protein sequence: CASGMNTEAFF.

As to this clonotype: A junction boundary mismatches the germline segment, possibly from a read error. The chain is built from TRBV27 and TRBJ1-1; D is ambiguous. The germline CDR1 and CDR2 sequences are MNHEY and SMNVEV (reference sequence). This CDR3 spans 15 amino acids. CDR3 DNA sequence: TGTGCCAGCAGTCCCCGTGGTGGGATGTCCACTGAAGCTGTCTTT. It is translated as CASSPRGGMSTEAVF.

The sample holds many counts of this clonotype. This chain links TRBV28 with TRBJ2-6, with 7 nucleotides matching TRBD2. The V and J ends lost 4 bases and 0 bases, in that order; junction bases with no gene match: 12. The germline V gene encodes CDR1 MDHEN and CDR2 SYDVKM. The CDR3 sequence is 19 residues long. The CDR3 DNA is TGTGCCAGCAGTTCCCCATGGACTAGTGGGAACTCTGGGGCCAACGTCCTGACTTTC. Encoded protein: CASSSPWTSGNSGANVLTF.

This clonotype was observed at least ten times. The J gene is TRBJ2-5, the V gene TRBV18; D possibly uses TRBD1 or TRBD2 (6 bases each). The germline gives CDR1 KGHSH, CDR2 LQKENI. This CDR3 is built from 13 residues. V gave up 6 bases and J gave up 2 bases, with 10 bases separating them. For the CDR3, the DNA is TGTGCCAGCTCTGGGGGGCATCAAGAGACCCAGTACTTC. Amino acids: CASSGGHQETQYF.

This clonotype came up a few times. The chain employs TRBV6-1 and TRBJ2-7; D may be TRBD1 or TRBD2 (5 bases each). This CDR3 spans 15 amino acids. CDR1 is MNHNS, CDR2 SASEGT, per germline. V lost 4 bases, J lost 7 bases, and 20 bases lay in between. The CDR3 loop is CASSGQFSRAGEQYV. The CDR3 DNA sequence: TGTGCCAGCAGTGGTCAATTTTCCAGGGCGGGTGAGCAGTACGTC.

This clonotype was counted ten times or more. The V call is TRBV29-1, the J call TRBJ2-3; 7 nucleotides agree with TRBD2. V shed 3 bases and J 0 bases; nucleotides not matched to a gene: 21. CDR1 is SQVTM and CDR2 is ANQGSEA in the germline V gene. The CDR3 covers 20 residues. CDR3 in amino acids: CSVELRDYHKYKGSTDTQYF. The CDR3 nucleotides read TGCAGCGTTGAGCTCCGGGACTACCACAAGTATAAAGGAAGCACAGATACGCAGTATTTT.